What follows is one T cell receptor beta chain and its context. Only a few counts were recorded for this clonotype. Its binding antigen is unknown. Base qualities are not provided; no much larger clone lies one nucleotide away. This specimen comes from a study of identical twins (TCRdb year 2016). Describing the broader study: TCR alpha and beta repertoires from monozygotic twins, unrelated adults of various ages and cord blood were deep-sequenced to test whether fetal clonotypes persist. Replicate twin experiments were performed at different times using different library preparation protocols to rule out contamination.

Library preparation used 5' RACE. The instrument was an Illumina HiSeq 2000. Template switching introduced a universal primer binding site; the final cDNA contained a unique molecular identifier, enabling accurate counting of TCR cDNA molecules. Specific primers in the conserved constant-segment region were used to synthesize first-strand cDNA for TCR alpha and beta chains. Each cDNA library was double barcoded, with a SMART-Mk sample barcode plus Illumina barcodes, to control for contamination. Two successive PCR steps introduced TruSeq adapter sequences along with Illumina sample barcodes. The TCR alpha and beta cDNA libraries were sequenced on the Illumina HiSeq platform using custom primers. In the paper's pipeline: Raw reads were processed with MiGEC to extract unique molecular identifiers, and MiXCR was used to determine CDR3 positions. Recombination models were inferred per individual with the repgenHMM and IGoR tools using an EM algorithm. Shared clonotype analysis was performed with the tcR package in R, normalizing sharing by the product of cloneset sizes. Out-of-frame nonproductive sequences were analyzed to study raw recombination free of thymic and clonal selection effects. TCRdb took the public reads, trimmed them with fastp at Q25, ran MiXCR for clone calling and kept in-frame beta chains. Records with the same CDR3 protein are collapsed into one entry carrying the most frequent genes and DNA. Clone size and V and J calls follow TCRdb, not the original study. The sample profile shows around 220,000 distinct CDR3 sequences; about 14% of them were found once. Together, the top ten hold approximately 8.2% of the sample.

All donors were healthy Caucasians. Miltenyi CD45RO+ enrichment and human naive T-cell isolation kits were used to isolate memory (CD45RO+) and naive T cells from PBMC. Trimming takes 0 bases from V and 7 bases from J, and the germline ends sit 10 bases apart. Counted from cysteine to phenylalanine, this CDR3 has 13 amino acids. Only the CDR3 region is kept as DNA, spanning 39 bases read in frame from base 1. Overall study outcomes, separate from this receptor: Out-of-frame TCR alpha sequences shared between twins showed an excess of low generation-probability sequences compared with coincidental sharing between unrelated individuals. Invariant T cells such as MAIT and iNKT could partly confound zero-insertion analyses, though diverse VJ usage argued against this for most clonotypes. Fewer insertions were carried by abundant cord blood beta clonotypes, a similar but weaker trend appeared in young adult naive repertoires, and no such trend appeared in memory repertoires. Out-of-frame TCR alpha sharing in monozygotic twins was systematically underestimated by recombination models, whereas sharing between unrelated individuals was in agreement with the recombination models. The excess sharing between twins in beta out-of-frame sequences was weaker because fewer shared sequences reduced the signal-to-noise ratio. Because the same donors could not be followed over many years, the conclusions relied on cross-sectional statistical analysis.

The V and J genes are TRBV12-3 or TRBV12-4 and TRBJ2-7; the D call could be TRBD1 or TRBD2, with each sharing 5 bases. The receptor was isolated from a woman between 18 and 30 years old in good health. The source material was memory (CD45RO+) T cells sorted from blood. Taken with the paper, the label for cell subset or site translates to: CD45RO+ enriched T cells. The sequenced DNA: TGTGCCAGCAGTTTAGCGGGGCGAGGGGAGCAGTACTTC. This codes for CASSLAGRGEQYF.